Described below is a single TCR beta chain sequence and its context. Some clones are missing from TCRdb's copy, which holds only in-frame ones; the method was immunoSEQ multiplex PCR. The data contain more than 150,000 clones, nearly 85% of them singletons. These data are taken from a study of blood T cell repertoires in COVID-19. About the research overall: The cDNA or gDNA used as material had been derived from T cells, B-cell-depleted T cells, or PBMCs.

V lost 5 bases, J lost 0 bases, and 5 bases lay in between. CDR1 LNHDA and CDR2 SQIVND come from the germline V gene (reference sequence). This CDR3 spans 13 amino acids. V gene TRBV19 combines with J gene TRBJ1-3; D call uncertain. This TCR was sampled from a woman in her 30s with acute or convalescent COVID-19. Sequenced input: peripheral blood. Written as DNA, the CDR3 is TGTGCCAGTAGTGACAACTCTGGAAACACCATATATTTT. Protein: CASSDNSGNTIYF.